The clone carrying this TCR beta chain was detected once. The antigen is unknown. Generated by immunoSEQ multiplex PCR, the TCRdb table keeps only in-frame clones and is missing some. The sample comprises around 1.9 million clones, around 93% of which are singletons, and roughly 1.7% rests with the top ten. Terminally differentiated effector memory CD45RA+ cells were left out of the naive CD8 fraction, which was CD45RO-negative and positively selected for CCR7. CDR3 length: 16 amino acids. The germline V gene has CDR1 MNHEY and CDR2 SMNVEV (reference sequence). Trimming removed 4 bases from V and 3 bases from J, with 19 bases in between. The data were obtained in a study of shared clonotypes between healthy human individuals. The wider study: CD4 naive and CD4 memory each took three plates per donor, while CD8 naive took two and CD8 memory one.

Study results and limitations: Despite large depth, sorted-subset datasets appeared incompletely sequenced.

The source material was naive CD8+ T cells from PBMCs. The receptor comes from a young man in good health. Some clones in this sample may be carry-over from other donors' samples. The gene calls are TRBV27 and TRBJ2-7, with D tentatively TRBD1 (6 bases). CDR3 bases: TGTGCCAGCAGTTCACCGAACAGGGAAGGGAACTACGAGCAGTACTTC. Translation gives CASSSPNREGNYEQYF.